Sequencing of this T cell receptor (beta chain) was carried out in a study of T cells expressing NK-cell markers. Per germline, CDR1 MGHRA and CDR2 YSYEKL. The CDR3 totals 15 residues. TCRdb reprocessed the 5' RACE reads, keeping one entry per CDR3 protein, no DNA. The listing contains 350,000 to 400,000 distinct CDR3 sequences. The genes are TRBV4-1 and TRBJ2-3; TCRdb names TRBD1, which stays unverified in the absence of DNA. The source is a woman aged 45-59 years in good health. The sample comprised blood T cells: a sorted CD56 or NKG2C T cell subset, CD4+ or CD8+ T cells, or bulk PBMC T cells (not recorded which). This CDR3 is CASSQDRGPLDTQYF.